This entry lists 25 T cell receptor beta chains sequenced from one sample in a study of cytotoxic CD8 clonotypes in ibrutinib-treated CLL. Sequencing used immunoSEQ multiplex PCR; TCRdb keeps in-frame clones, though not all of them. The data show more than 140,000 clones, 60% to 80% seen once. The sequenced sample was PBMCs, obtained after 12 months of ibrutinib treatment. The receptors here all came from a human donor with chronic lymphocytic leukemia.

This clone was seen once. The V call is TRBV7-8, the J call TRBJ2-5, with D maybe TRBD2 (6 bases). CDR3 size: 16 residues. The V end was cut by 5 bases, the J end by 0 bases, with 16 bases between. Looked up from germline, CDR1 is SGHVS and CDR2 is FQNEAQ. CDR3 in amino acids: CASSQWTAGYQETQYF. The CDR3 DNA sequence: TGTGCCAGCAGCCAGTGGACGGCGGGGTACCAAGAGACCCAGTACTTC.

The V and J genes are TRBV9 and TRBJ2-3, with 9 bases that match TRBD2. With 3 bases clipped from V and 2 bases from J, the junction kept 7 bases outside the gene matches. Germline loops: CDR1 SGDLS, CDR2 YYNGEE. The CDR3 consists of 16 residues. The chain's CDR3 is CASSERLAAFTDTQYF. DNA of the CDR3: TGTGCCAGCAGCGAGAGACTAGCGGCTTTCACAGATACGCAGTATTTT.

The chain joins TRBV9 to TRBJ1-3, with 7 bases identical to TRBD1. Trimming cost V 0 bases and J 4 bases; bases outside gene matches: 1. The V gene's germline CDR1 is SGDLS and CDR2 YYNGEE. The CDR3 is 14 residues long. DNA for the CDR3: TGTGCCAGCAGCGTAGGGACAGGAGGAAACACCATATATTTT. As protein: CASSVGTGGNTIYF. Drawing the rest from reference TRBV9 and TRBJ1-3, the complete variable domain is DSGVTQTPKHLITATGQRVTLRCSPRSGDLSVYWYQQSLDQGLQFLIQYYNGEERAKGNILERFSAQQFPDLHSELNLSSLELGDSALYFCASSVGTGGNTIYFGEGSWLTVV.

The chain is built from TRBV29-1 and TRBJ1-2, with D possibly being TRBD1 (6 bases). V was clipped by 7 bases and J by 6 bases, with 9 bases between them. This CDR3 has 10 residues. Germline V lookup: CDR1 SQVTM, CDR2 ANQGSEA. The CDR3 region is CSAEGDGYTF. The CDR3 DNA follows: TGCAGCGCCGAGGGGGATGGCTACACCTTC.

This clone has only one observation. The CDR3: CASSQVETGKTEAFF. The CDR3 region has the DNA TGTGCCAGCAGCCAAGTAGAGACAGGTAAAACTGAAGCTTTCTTT. The chain joins TRBV4-2 to TRBJ1-1; a weak D match, TRBD1 (6 bases). Germline CDR1 reads LGHNA; CDR2 reads YNFKEQ. V lost 1 base and J 5 bases, leaving 14 bases between the germline ends. There are 15 residues in the CDR3.

The chain carries TRBV10-3 and TRBJ1-5; no clear D. Germline CDR1 ENHRY, CDR2 SYGVKD. The CDR3 spans 13 residues. Trimming cost V 2 bases and J 4 bases, with 6 bases left between them. The DNA of the CDR3 is TGTGCCATCAGTGAGGGGCAAAATCAGCCCCAGCATTTT. It codes for CAISEGQNQPQHF.

The CDR3 loop reads CASSSPVGEQYF. The CDR3 DNA sequence: TGTGCCAGCAGCTCGCCCGTCGGGGAGCAGTACTTC. The chain has TRBV11-1 and TRBJ2-7, with unresolved D. CDR1 is SGHAT, CDR2 FQDESV, per germline (reference sequence). The CDR3 consists of 12 residues. Trimming shortened V by 4 bases and J by 7 bases, and 11 bases separated the two germline ends.

The V gene is TRBV7-6, the J gene TRBJ1-5; D may be TRBD1 (5 bases). Germline V gives CDR1 SGHVS, CDR2 FNYEAQ. The CDR3 covers 15 residues. Trimming cost V 5 bases and J 3 bases, with 14 bases left between them. The CDR3 is CASSPDEGHNQPQHF. The CDR3 nucleotides are TGTGCCAGCAGCCCTGACGAGGGGCACAATCAGCCCCAGCATTTT.

Ten or more counts support this clone. V usage is TRBV19 and J usage is TRBJ1-2, with a weak D call TRBD1 (6 bases). Trimming took 7 bases from V and 7 from J, leaving 19 bases between them. CDR1 is LNHDA and CDR2 is SQIVND in the germline V gene (reference sequence). The length of the CDR3 is 14 residues. DNA of the CDR3: TGTGCCAGTAATAGGGGGGATAATACGGCTGGCTACACCTTC. It codes for CASNRGDNTAGYTF.

The gene calls are TRBV30 and TRBJ1-1, with 11 bases lining up with TRBD1. Germline V gives CDR1 GTSNPN, CDR2 SVGIG (reference sequence). The CDR3 is 15 residues long. The V gene end was trimmed by 5 bases and the J gene end by 4 bases; junction bases not matched to a gene: 9. CDR3 residues: CAWAGTGGLGTEAFF. CDR3 DNA sequence: TGTGCCTGGGCCGGGACAGGGGGTCTGGGCACTGAAGCTTTCTTT.

The chain joins TRBV10-3 to TRBJ2-1; 10 positions match TRBD2. This CDR3 is built from 14 residues. V trimming: 6 bases; J trimming: 5 bases; junction bases outside the gene matches: 4. Germline V lookup: CDR1 ENHRY, CDR2 SYGVKD. The CDR3 loop is CAIRASGSDNEQFF. The CDR3 DNA follows: TGTGCCATCAGGGCTAGCGGGAGCGACAATGAGCAGTTCTTC.

The chain employs TRBV2 and TRBJ1-2; D ambiguous. V was pared by 6 bases and J by 2 bases, with 16 bases between. Per the germline V gene, CDR1 is SNHLY and CDR2 is FYNNEI. The CDR3 has 15 amino acids. This CDR3 reads CASRRGFLPNYGYTF. The CDR3 DNA is TGTGCCAGCAGGCGGGGTTTTCTTCCCAACTATGGCTACACCTTC.

This chain links TRBV5-5 with TRBJ1-4; 7 bases agree with TRBD1. V was clipped by 0 bases and J by 0 bases; unmatched bases: 2. The CDR3 has 16 amino acids. Germline V gene data show CDR1 as SGHKS and CDR2 as YYEKEE (reference sequence). In DNA form, the CDR3 reads TGTGCCAGCAGCTTGGACAGGGGAGCAACTAATGAAAAACTGTTTTTT. This gives the protein CASSLDRGATNEKLFF.

The chain employs TRBV9 and TRBJ2-3; no reliable D call. Germline CDR1 reads SGDLS; CDR2 reads YYNGEE. The germline V and J ends were trimmed by 0 bases and 3 bases, with 8 bases remaining between them. The CDR3 runs 14 residues. Here the CDR3 DNA reads TGTGCCAGCAGCGTAGACTTTGCGACAGATACGCAGTATTTT. This encodes CASSVDFATDTQYF.

The rearrangement joins TRBV9 to TRBJ2-1; D remains ambiguous. CDR1 and CDR2 (germline): SGDLS, YYNGEE. The CDR3 covers 14 residues. V was shortened by 0 bases and J by 5 bases, with 9 bases between the two germline ends. In DNA form, the CDR3 reads TGTGCCAGCAGCGTAGTCCGCGGACACAATGAGCAGTTCTTC. As protein: CASSVVRGHNEQFF.

The chain carries TRBV29-1 and TRBJ2-7; 8 bases line up with TRBD1. The CDR3 loop spans 14 amino acids. V gave up 0 bases and J gave up 3 bases; unmatched junction bases: 4. CDR1 SQVTM and CDR2 ANQGSEA come from the germline V gene. CDR3 sequence: CSVEDSGGYYEQYF. The CDR3 DNA sequence: TGCAGCGTTGAAGATTCAGGGGGCTACTACGAGCAGTACTTC.

The chain recombines TRBV6-5 with TRBJ2-7, with 10 bases identical to TRBD1. V lost 6 bases and J lost 3; bases outside the gene matches: 8. The CDR3 length is 15 residues. Germline CDR1 is MNHEY and CDR2 is SVGAGI. The CDR3 here is CASRISGQGLYEQYF. CDR3 in DNA: TGTGCCAGCAGAATATCGGGACAGGGGCTCTACGAGCAGTACTTC.

The V and J genes are TRBV6-5 and TRBJ2-1, with 8 bases identical to TRBD1. Germline CDR1 is MNHEY and CDR2 is SVGAGI. V was clipped by 2 bases and J by 6 bases; unmatched bases: 9. CDR3 length: 16 residues. CDR3 in amino acids: CASSYRAITGGNEQFF. The CDR3 DNA is TGTGCCAGCAGTTACCGAGCAATTACAGGGGGCAATGAGCAGTTCTTC.

DNA of the CDR3: TGTGCCAGCAGGAGAGGGGCGGTTAACTATGGCTACACCTTC. Its protein product is CASRRGAVNYGYTF. This chain joins TRBV6-5 and TRBJ1-2; maybe TRBD1 (5 bases). Germline V CDR1 and CDR2: MNHEY, SVGAGI. Trimming pared 6 bases from V and 1 base from J, leaving 12 bases between. The CDR3 has 14 amino acids.

The chain uses TRBV30 and TRBJ2-5; 13 positions match TRBD2. V gave up 3 bases and J gave up 4 bases; unmatched junction bases: 2. The CDR3 has 14 amino acids. Germline CDR1 GTSNPN, CDR2 SVGIG (reference sequence). The CDR3 nucleotides are TGTGCCTGGAGCCGACTAGCGGGGGGAGAGACCCAGTACTTC. Translation gives CAWSRLAGGETQYF.

This clone rates as medium-sized. The V gene is TRBV7-9, the J gene TRBJ1-4, with 10 bases that match TRBD1. The length of the CDR3 is 14 residues. Trimming removed 5 bases from V and 6 bases from J; junction bases left unmatched: 3. The V gene's germline CDR1 is SEHNR and CDR2 FQNEAQ (reference sequence). CDR3 residues: CASSADRGYEKLFF. The CDR3 nucleotides read TGTGCCAGCAGCGCGGACAGGGGGTATGAAAAACTGTTTTTT. Supplemented by reference TRBV7-9 and TRBJ1-4, the full variable domain reads DTGVSQNPRHKITKRGQNVTFRCDPISEHNRLYWYRQTLGQGPEFLTYFQNEAQLEKSRLLSDRFSAERPKGSFSTLEIQRTEQGDSAMYLCASSADRGYEKLFFGSGTQLSVL.

The chain's CDR3 is CASSAQGSQETQYF. The CDR3 bases are TGTGCCAGCAGTGCTCAGGGTTCCCAAGAGACCCAGTACTTC. The rearrangement joins TRBV6-1 to TRBJ2-5, with D possibly matching TRBD1 (5 bases). V was trimmed by 4 bases and J by 1 base, leaving 10 bases between them. Germline values: CDR1 MNHNS, CDR2 SASEGT. The CDR3 runs to 14 residues.

V is TRBV4-1 and J is TRBJ1-2; unclear D gene. Trimming removed 1 base at V and 1 base at J, with 7 bases between. CDR1 and CDR2 from the germline V gene are MGHRA and YSYEKL. The CDR3 has 14 amino acids. The CDR3: CASSQAIHNYGYTF. CDR3 coding DNA: TGCGCCAGCAGCCAAGCAATCCATAACTATGGCTACACCTTC.

The chain carries TRBV18 and TRBJ2-7, with TRBD1 matching 9 bases. Germline CDR1 reads KGHSH; CDR2 reads LQKENI. The CDR3 loop spans 14 amino acids. V dropped 5 bases and J dropped 5; count of bases not matched to a gene: 7. The CDR3 nucleotides are TGTGCCAGCTCATCTACGACAGGGGGGAACGAGCAGTACTTC. It specifies CASSSTTGGNEQYF.

The CDR3 region has the DNA TGCAGCGTTGAAGATCCAAGGCACGCAGGGGACCAGGGAAAACTGTTTTTT. Translating it yields CSVEDPRHAGDQGKLFF. The gene calls are TRBV29-1 and TRBJ1-4; TRBD1 might be the D (6 bases). The V gene's germline CDR1 is SQVTM and CDR2 ANQGSEA. The V end lost 0 bases, the J end lost 10 bases, and 24 bases lay between the germline ends. The CDR3 loop spans 17 amino acids.